This T cell receptor (beta chain) is drawn from a study of blood T cell repertoires in COVID-19. Study-wide background: From T cells, B-cell-depleted T cells, or PBMCs came the material, which was cDNA or gDNA.

This clone was seen once. The CDR3 is 16 residues long. CDR1 is MNHNS, CDR2 SASEGT, per germline. V lost 3 bases to trimming and J lost 4 bases; unmatched junction nucleotides: 8. Per the authors' pipeline: Using reference gene primer amplification, nucleated cell counts were estimated. Here immunoSEQ multiplex PCR was the method, and the copy in TCRdb shows in-frame clones only, minus some. Clone size and V and J calls were adopted from that table, with D and trimming inferred from the DNA. The sample records around 430,000 clones, more than 70% being singletons. This clonotype originated in a woman aged 45-60 years with COVID-19, enrolled during active disease. The material sequenced was peripheral blood. The genes are TRBV6-1 and TRBJ1-4, with 7 bases lining up with TRBD1. This CDR3 reads CASSDRGTVRNEKLFF. Here the CDR3 DNA reads TGTGCCAGCAGTGATAGAGGGACAGTTCGTAATGAAAAACTGTTTTTT.